A selection of T cell receptor beta chains follows, all from one sample in a study of brain T cells in children with intractable seizures. The protocol was immunoSEQ multiplex PCR, while the TCRdb copy is restricted to in-frame clones and leaves out a portion. The repertoire has around 44,000 clones, around nine tenths of them found once; the top ten carry 6.3%. The sample consisted of peripheral blood, taken at surgery. The receptor set was obtained from a girl aged 2 to 9 with tuberous sclerosis and intractable seizures. CDR3s include the opening cysteine and the closing phenylalanine or tryptophan. The order of the fields is J gene, clone size, D gene, V gene, CDR3 protein, CDR3 DNA. A D gene is named only where the DNA matches it firmly. Size values are once, few and many counts, or a class for expanded clones, and some rows have none.

J gene: TRBJ1-6; clone size: -; D gene: TRBD1; V gene: TRBV9; CDR3 protein: CASSPGQGNSPLHF; CDR3 DNA: TGTGCCAGCAGCCCCGGACAGGGCAATTCACCCCTCCACTTT
J gene: TRBJ1-6; clone size: -; D gene: -; V gene: TRBV5-1; CDR3 protein: CASSLKSESPLHF; CDR3 DNA: TGCGCCAGCAGCTTGAAGTCGGAATCACCCCTCCACTTT
J gene: TRBJ1-4; clone size: -; D gene: -; V gene: TRBV27; CDR3 protein: CASSGGDGEKLFF; CDR3 DNA: TGTGCCAGCAGTGGCGGCGATGGTGAAAAACTGTTTTTT
J gene: TRBJ2-3; clone size: -; D gene: TRBD2; V gene: TRBV6-4; CDR3 protein: CASSPRTSGRTDTQYF; CDR3 DNA: TGTGCCAGCAGCCCTCGGACTAGCGGCCGCACAGATACGCAGTATTTT
J gene: TRBJ2-3; clone size: -; D gene: TRBD2; V gene: TRBV19; CDR3 protein: CASRRGGSTDTQYF; CDR3 DNA: TGTGCCAGTCGGCGGGGGGGAAGCACAGATACGCAGTATTTT
J gene: TRBJ2-6; clone size: -; D gene: -; V gene: TRBV6-4; CDR3 protein: CASSDRDGSSGANVLTF; CDR3 DNA: TGTGCCAGCAGTGACCGGGACGGGTCCTCTGGGGCCAACGTCCTGACTTTC
J gene: TRBJ2-2; clone size: -; D gene: TRBD2; V gene: TRBV19; CDR3 protein: CASSTRTSVGTGELFF; CDR3 DNA: TGTGCCAGTAGTACCCGGACTAGCGTCGGCACCGGGGAGCTGTTTTTT
J gene: TRBJ2-6; clone size: -; D gene: -; V gene: TRBV7-8; CDR3 protein: CASSHRDTQSGANVLTF; CDR3 DNA: TGTGCCAGCAGCCACCGGGACACGCAATCTGGGGCCAACGTCCTGACTTTC
J gene: TRBJ1-1; clone size: -; D gene: -; V gene: TRBV7-2; CDR3 protein: CASSLGLSGADTEAFF; CDR3 DNA: TGTGCCAGCAGCTTAGGACTATCAGGGGCGGACACTGAAGCTTTCTTT
J gene: TRBJ2-3; clone size: -; D gene: -; V gene: TRBV9; CDR3 protein: CASSVLDSGTQYF; CDR3 DNA: TGTGCCAGCAGCGTACTCGACAGTGGGACGCAGTATTTT
J gene: TRBJ2-7; clone size: -; D gene: TRBD2; V gene: TRBV4-2; CDR3 protein: CASSRQRWPGTSGGSSYEQYF; CDR3 DNA: TGTGCCAGCAGCCGCCAAAGATGGCCGGGGACTAGCGGGGGGAGCTCCTACGAGCAGTACTTC
J gene: TRBJ1-2; clone size: -; D gene: -; V gene: TRBV5-1; CDR3 protein: CASSLGLPGDYGYTF; CDR3 DNA: TGCGCCAGCAGCTTGGGTCTTCCAGGGGACTATGGCTACACCTTC
J gene: TRBJ1-2; clone size: -; D gene: -; V gene: TRBV3-1/TRBV3-2; CDR3 protein: CASSQEVGNYGYTF; CDR3 DNA: TGTGCCAGCAGCCAAGAGGTAGGGAACTATGGCTACACCTTC
J gene: TRBJ1-6; clone size: -; D gene: -; V gene: TRBV7-6; CDR3 protein: CASSPRGQLNSPLHF; CDR3 DNA: TGTGCCAGCAGCCCACGGGGCCAACTCAATTCACCCCTCCACTTT
J gene: TRBJ2-5; clone size: -; D gene: -; V gene: TRBV11-2; CDR3 protein: CASSLNHKLQETQYF; CDR3 DNA: TGTGCCAGCAGCTTAAATCACAAACTCCAAGAGACCCAGTACTTC
J gene: TRBJ2-3; clone size: -; D gene: TRBD1; V gene: TRBV11-3; CDR3 protein: CASSLGRGTDTQYF; CDR3 DNA: TGTGCCAGCAGCTTGGGCAGGGGGACAGATACGCAGTATTTT
J gene: TRBJ1-2; clone size: -; D gene: TRBD1; V gene: TRBV2; CDR3 protein: CASSEWTGNGYTF; CDR3 DNA: TGTGCCAGCAGTGAATGGACAGGCAATGGCTACACCTTC
J gene: TRBJ1-4; clone size: -; D gene: -; V gene: TRBV12-3/TRBV12-4; CDR3 protein: CASSPNDEKLFF; CDR3 DNA: TGTGCCAGCAGTCCAAACGATGAAAAACTGTTTTTT
J gene: TRBJ1-5; clone size: few; D gene: -; V gene: TRBV6-4; CDR3 protein: CARGRNSNQPQHF; CDR3 DNA: TGTGCCCGGGGGCGGAATAGCAATCAGCCCCAGCATTTT
J gene: TRBJ2-3; clone size: -; D gene: TRBD2; V gene: TRBV9; CDR3 protein: CASSGTSGGTDTQYF; CDR3 DNA: TGTGCCAGCAGCGGAACTAGCGGGGGTACGGATACGCAGTATTTT
J gene: TRBJ1-5; clone size: few; D gene: -; V gene: TRBV21-1; CDR3 protein: CARVPGYSNQPQHF; CDR3 DNA: TGTGCCAGAGTCCCGGGGTATAGCAATCAGCCCCAGCATTTT
J gene: TRBJ2-3; clone size: -; D gene: -; V gene: TRBV18; CDR3 protein: CASSPRRGDTQYF; CDR3 DNA: TGTGCCAGCTCACCACGGCGGGGAGATACGCAGTATTTT
J gene: TRBJ1-2; clone size: few; D gene: -; V gene: TRBV10-1; CDR3 protein: CASSDTMIYGYTF; CDR3 DNA: TGCGCCAGCAGTGATACGATGATCTATGGCTACACCTTC
J gene: TRBJ1-4; clone size: -; D gene: TRBD1; V gene: TRBV27; CDR3 protein: CASSSHRDSNEKLFF; CDR3 DNA: TGTGCCAGCAGTTCCCATCGGGACAGCAATGAAAAACTGTTTTTT
J gene: TRBJ2-1; clone size: -; D gene: -; V gene: TRBV6-5; CDR3 protein: CASRAPSYNEQFF; CDR3 DNA: TGTGCCAGCCGGGCCCCCTCCTACAATGAGCAGTTCTTC
J gene: TRBJ1-2; clone size: -; D gene: -; V gene: TRBV5-1; CDR3 protein: CASSFGTPYGYTF; CDR3 DNA: TGCGCCAGCAGCTTCGGGACACCATATGGCTACACCTTC
J gene: TRBJ2-1; clone size: -; D gene: -; V gene: TRBV12-3/TRBV12-4; CDR3 protein: CASSPGYSQIF; CDR3 DNA: TGTGCCAGCAGCCCCGGGTACAGCCAAATCTTC
J gene: TRBJ1-1; clone size: -; D gene: TRBD1; V gene: TRBV5-1; CDR3 protein: CASSTGQGRATEAFF; CDR3 DNA: TGCGCCAGCAGCACTGGACAGGGAAGAGCCACTGAAGCTTTCTTT
J gene: TRBJ2-2; clone size: once; D gene: -; V gene: TRBV5-1; CDR3 protein: CASSLEAVGANTGELFF; CDR3 DNA: TGCGCCAGCAGCCTCGAGGCGGTAGGGGCAAACACCGGGGAGCTGTTTTTT
J gene: TRBJ2-3; clone size: -; D gene: -; V gene: TRBV9; CDR3 protein: CASSRDGRIASSTDTQYF; CDR3 DNA: TGTGCCAGCAGCAGGGACGGAAGAATAGCGTCTAGCACAGATACGCAGTATTTT
J gene: TRBJ2-6; clone size: -; D gene: -; V gene: TRBV19; CDR3 protein: CASSPDTSGANVLTF; CDR3 DNA: TGTGCCAGTAGCCCGGACACCTCTGGGGCCAACGTCCTGACTTTC
J gene: TRBJ1-4; clone size: -; D gene: -; V gene: TRBV5-1; CDR3 protein: CASSLAATNEKLFF; CDR3 DNA: TGCGCCAGCAGCTTGGCGGCTACTAATGAAAAACTGTTTTTT
J gene: TRBJ1-1; clone size: -; D gene: -; V gene: TRBV2; CDR3 protein: CASSANILMNTEAFF; CDR3 DNA: TGTGCCAGCAGTGCCAACATCCTCATGAACACTGAAGCTTTCTTT
J gene: TRBJ2-1; clone size: -; D gene: -; V gene: TRBV7-3; CDR3 protein: CASSLKPSNSYNEQFF; CDR3 DNA: TGTGCCAGCAGCTTAAAACCCTCGAACAGTTACAATGAGCAGTTCTTC
J gene: TRBJ1-3; clone size: -; D gene: -; V gene: TRBV9; CDR3 protein: CASSGYGSVDGNTIYF; CDR3 DNA: TGTGCCAGCAGCGGGTATGGATCTGTGGACGGAAACACCATATATTTT
J gene: TRBJ1-2; clone size: -; D gene: -; V gene: TRBV11-2; CDR3 protein: CASSPWTAYGYTF; CDR3 DNA: TGTGCCAGCAGCCCCTGGACAGCCTATGGCTACACCTTC
J gene: TRBJ2-3; clone size: -; D gene: -; V gene: TRBV24-1; CDR3 protein: CATSAPGTDTQYF; CDR3 DNA: TGTGCCACCAGTGCCCCGGGGACAGATACGCAGTATTTT
J gene: TRBJ2-1; clone size: -; D gene: TRBD1; V gene: TRBV5-1; CDR3 protein: CASRGTGMYNEQFF; CDR3 DNA: TGCGCCAGCAGAGGGACAGGGATGTACAATGAGCAGTTCTTC
J gene: TRBJ1-2; clone size: -; D gene: TRBD1; V gene: TRBV5-8; CDR3 protein: CASSLGDRGRWGYTF; CDR3 DNA: TGTGCCAGCAGCTTGGGGGACAGGGGGCGTTGGGGCTACACCTTC
J gene: TRBJ2-3; clone size: -; D gene: TRBD2; V gene: TRBV7-6; CDR3 protein: CASSLGLAGEYTTDTQYF; CDR3 DNA: TGTGCCAGCAGCTTAGGACTAGCGGGGGAGTATACCACAGATACGCAGTATTTT
J gene: TRBJ1-2; clone size: once; D gene: -; V gene: TRBV10-3; CDR3 protein: CAISGPVGSYGYTF; CDR3 DNA: TGTGCCATCAGTGGCCCGGTAGGGAGCTATGGCTACACCTTC
J gene: TRBJ2-2; clone size: -; D gene: -; V gene: TRBV6-5; CDR3 protein: CASTPGGPNTGELFF; CDR3 DNA: TGTGCCAGCACCCCCGGGGGGCCGAACACCGGGGAGCTGTTTTTT
J gene: TRBJ2-5; clone size: -; D gene: -; V gene: TRBV11-2; CDR3 protein: CASSPWGARETQYF; CDR3 DNA: TGTGCCAGCAGCCCGTGGGGGGCAAGGGAGACCCAGTACTTC
J gene: TRBJ2-6; clone size: -; D gene: TRBD2; V gene: TRBV7-6; CDR3 protein: CASSPLPRGGLSGANVLTF; CDR3 DNA: TGTGCCAGCAGCCCCCTTCCTCGGGGGGGCCTCTCTGGGGCCAACGTCCTGACTTTC
J gene: TRBJ2-7; clone size: -; D gene: TRBD1; V gene: TRBV29-1; CDR3 protein: CSVSSDRGREQYF; CDR3 DNA: TGCAGCGTTTCTTCGGACAGGGGGCGGGAGCAGTACTTC
J gene: TRBJ1-5; clone size: -; D gene: -; V gene: TRBV11-2; CDR3 protein: CASSQGAGTLPQHF; CDR3 DNA: TGTGCCAGCAGCCAAGGGGCAGGGACGCTTCCCCAGCATTTT
J gene: TRBJ1-2; clone size: -; D gene: -; V gene: TRBV20-1; CDR3 protein: CSASLAENYGYTF; CDR3 DNA: TGCAGTGCTAGTCTAGCCGAAAACTATGGCTACACCTTC
J gene: TRBJ1-2; clone size: once; D gene: TRBD1; V gene: TRBV6-6; CDR3 protein: CASSKGQGNYGYTF; CDR3 DNA: TGTGCCAGCAGTAAGGGACAGGGAAACTATGGCTACACCTTC
J gene: TRBJ1-2; clone size: -; D gene: TRBD1; V gene: TRBV15; CDR3 protein: CATSREGDSYYGYTF; CDR3 DNA: TGTGCCACCAGCAGAGAGGGGGACAGCTACTATGGCTACACCTTC
J gene: TRBJ2-6; clone size: -; D gene: -; V gene: TRBV29-1; CDR3 protein: CSVSRTTSGANVLTF; CDR3 DNA: TGCAGCGTTTCCAGGACAACCTCTGGGGCCAACGTCCTGACTTTC
J gene: TRBJ1-4; clone size: -; D gene: -; V gene: TRBV5-8; CDR3 protein: CASSLFRGVGEKLFF; CDR3 DNA: TGTGCCAGCAGCTTGTTTAGGGGGGTCGGTGAAAAACTGTTTTTT
J gene: TRBJ2-3; clone size: -; D gene: -; V gene: TRBV24-1; CDR3 protein: CATSVGDTQYF; CDR3 DNA: TGTGCCACCAGTGTCGGGGATACGCAGTATTTT
J gene: TRBJ1-1; clone size: -; D gene: -; V gene: TRBV2; CDR3 protein: CASSASAPHLSEAFF; CDR3 DNA: TGTGCCAGCAGTGCGAGTGCACCTCACCTCTCTGAAGCTTTCTTT
J gene: TRBJ2-3; clone size: -; D gene: TRBD2; V gene: TRBV24-1; CDR3 protein: CATSDFSGGDTQYF; CDR3 DNA: TGTGCCACCAGTGATTTCAGCGGGGGGGATACGCAGTATTTT
J gene: TRBJ2-2; clone size: -; D gene: -; V gene: TRBV29-1; CDR3 protein: CSVRPNTGELFF; CDR3 DNA: TGCAGCGTTCGTCCGAACACCGGGGAGCTGTTTTTT